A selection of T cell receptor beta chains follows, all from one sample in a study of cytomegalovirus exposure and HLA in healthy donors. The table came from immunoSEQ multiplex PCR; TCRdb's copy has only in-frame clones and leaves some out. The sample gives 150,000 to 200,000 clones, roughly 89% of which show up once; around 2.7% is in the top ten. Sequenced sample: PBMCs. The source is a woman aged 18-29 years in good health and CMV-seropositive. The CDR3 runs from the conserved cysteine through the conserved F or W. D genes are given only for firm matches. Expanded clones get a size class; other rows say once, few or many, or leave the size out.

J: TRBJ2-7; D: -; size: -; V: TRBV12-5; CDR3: CASGLPQVEQYF; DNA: TGTGCTAGTGGTTTGCCTCAGGTCGAGCAGTACTTC
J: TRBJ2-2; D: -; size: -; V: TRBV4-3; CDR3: CASSQGTITGELFF; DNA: TGCGCCAGCAGCCAAGGGACAATCACCGGGGAGCTGTTTTTT
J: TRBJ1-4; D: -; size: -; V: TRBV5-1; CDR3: CASSLTVNEKLFF; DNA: TGCGCCAGCAGTCTCACAGTTAATGAAAAACTGTTTTTT
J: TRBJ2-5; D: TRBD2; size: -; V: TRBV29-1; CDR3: CSAGAGGVETQYF; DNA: TGCAGCGCAGGGGCGGGAGGGGTGGAGACCCAGTACTTC
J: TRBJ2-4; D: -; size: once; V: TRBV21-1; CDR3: CASIRTGKNIQYF; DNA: TGTGCCAGCATCCGGACAGGGAAAAACATTCAGTACTTC
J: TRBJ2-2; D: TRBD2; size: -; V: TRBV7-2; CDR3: CASSLAGTSGNGELFF; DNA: TGTGCCAGCAGCTTAGCCGGGACTAGCGGGAATGGGGAGCTGTTTTTT
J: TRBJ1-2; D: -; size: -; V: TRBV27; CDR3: CASSPIGGFYGYTF; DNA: TGTGCCAGCAGTCCGATAGGGGGATTCTATGGCTACACCTTC
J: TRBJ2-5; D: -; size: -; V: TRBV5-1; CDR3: CASSLGLRGETQYF; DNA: TGCGCCAGCAGCTTGGGACTGCGGGGAGAGACCCAGTACTTC
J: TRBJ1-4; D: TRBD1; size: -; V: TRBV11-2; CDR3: CASSLYRGTNEKLFF; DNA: TGTGCCAGCAGCCTTTACAGGGGGACTAATGAAAAACTGTTTTTT
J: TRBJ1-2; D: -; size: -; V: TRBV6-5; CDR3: CASSYSSGTNYGYTF; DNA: TGTGCCAGCAGTTACTCGTCGGGGACTAACTATGGCTACACCTTC
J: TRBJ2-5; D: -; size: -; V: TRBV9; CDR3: CASSPTDTPHSAQYF; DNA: TGTGCCAGCAGCCCAACAGATACCCCTCATTCGGCCCAGTACTTC
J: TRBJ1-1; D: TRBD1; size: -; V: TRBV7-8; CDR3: CASSLGTGGVTEAFF; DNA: TGTGCCAGCAGCCTCGGGACAGGTGGGGTCACTGAAGCTTTCTTT
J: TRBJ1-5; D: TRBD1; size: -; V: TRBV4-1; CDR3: CASSQGFGTVSYSNQPQHF; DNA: TGCGCCAGCAGCCAAGGGTTCGGGACAGTCTCTTATAGCAATCAGCCCCAGCATTTT
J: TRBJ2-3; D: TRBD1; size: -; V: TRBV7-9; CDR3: CASSIALGQAITDTQYF; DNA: TGTGCCAGCAGCATAGCCTTGGGACAGGCCATCACAGATACGCAGTATTTT
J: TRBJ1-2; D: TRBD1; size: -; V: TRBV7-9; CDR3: CASSLFEGALGGYTF; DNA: TGTGCCAGCAGCTTATTTGAGGGGGCGCTGGGAGGCTACACCTTC
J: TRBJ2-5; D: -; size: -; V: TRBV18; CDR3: CASSPSRSEETQYF; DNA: TGTGCCAGCTCACCATCTAGATCGGAGGAGACCCAGTACTTC
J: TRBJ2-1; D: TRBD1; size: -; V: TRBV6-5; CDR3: CASSLDRAGMNEQFF; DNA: TGTGCCAGCAGTCTGGACAGGGCGGGCATGAATGAGCAGTTCTTC
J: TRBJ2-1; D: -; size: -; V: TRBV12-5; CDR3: CASGLVQIGNSYNEQFF; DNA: TGTGCTAGTGGTTTGGTACAGATCGGGAACTCCTACAATGAGCAGTTCTTC
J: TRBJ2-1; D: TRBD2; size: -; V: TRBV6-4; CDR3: CASSDTAGSSYNEQFF; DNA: TGTGCCAGCAGTGACACAGCGGGGAGCTCCTACAATGAGCAGTTCTTC
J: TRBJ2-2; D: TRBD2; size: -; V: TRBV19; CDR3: CASRAGVNTGELFF; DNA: TGTGCCAGTAGAGCGGGAGTAAACACCGGGGAGCTGTTTTTT
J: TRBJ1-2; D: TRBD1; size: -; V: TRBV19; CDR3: CASTDWGTGTNYGYTF; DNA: TGTGCCAGTACCGATTGGGGGACAGGGACCAACTATGGCTACACCTTC
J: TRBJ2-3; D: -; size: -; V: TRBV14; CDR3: CASRRTGTDTQYF; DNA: TGTGCCAGCAGACGAACAGGCACAGATACGCAGTATTTT
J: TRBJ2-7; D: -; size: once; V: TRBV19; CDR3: CASSLDEGGAYEQYF; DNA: TGTGCCAGTAGCCTGGACGAGGGTGGGGCCTACGAGCAGTACTTC
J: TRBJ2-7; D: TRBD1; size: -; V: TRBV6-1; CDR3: CASRMTGEGHYEQYF; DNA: TGTGCCAGCAGGATGACAGGGGAAGGTCACTACGAGCAGTACTTC
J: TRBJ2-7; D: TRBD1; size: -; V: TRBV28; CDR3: CASSLPTGGIDEQYF; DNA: TGTGCCAGCAGTTTACCGACAGGGGGTATCGACGAGCAGTACTTC
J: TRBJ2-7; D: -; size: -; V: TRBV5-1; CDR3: CASSLTRDEQYF; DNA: TGCGCCAGCAGCTTAACTAGGGACGAGCAGTACTTC
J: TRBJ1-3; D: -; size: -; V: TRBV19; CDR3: CATGGSGNTIYF; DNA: TGTGCCACGGGGGGCTCTGGAAACACCATATATTTT
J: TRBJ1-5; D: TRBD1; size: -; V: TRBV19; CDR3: CASSILTGGNQPQHF; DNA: TGTGCCAGTAGTATCCTTACAGGGGGCAATCAGCCCCAGCATTTT
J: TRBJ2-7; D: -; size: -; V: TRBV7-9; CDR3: CASSLAGGGSTYEQYF; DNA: TGTGCCAGCAGCTTAGCTGGAGGCGGTAGTACCTACGAGCAGTACTTC
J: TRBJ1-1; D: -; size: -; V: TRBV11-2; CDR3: CASSLVDRNTEAFF; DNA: TGTGCCAGCAGCTTAGTCGACAGGAACACTGAAGCTTTCTTT
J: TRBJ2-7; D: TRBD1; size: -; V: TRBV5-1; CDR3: CASSSGTGRPYEQYF; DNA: TGCGCCAGCAGCTCCGGGACAGGGCGTCCCTACGAGCAGTACTTC
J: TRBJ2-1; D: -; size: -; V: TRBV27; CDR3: CASSFLPIRGRAGLEQFF; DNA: TGTGCCAGCAGTTTCTTACCCATAAGGGGGAGGGCAGGTCTGGAGCAGTTCTTC
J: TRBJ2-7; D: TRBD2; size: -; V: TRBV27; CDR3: CASSLLGRGIYEQYF; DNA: TGTGCCAGCAGTTTGTTGGGGAGGGGAATCTACGAGCAGTACTTC
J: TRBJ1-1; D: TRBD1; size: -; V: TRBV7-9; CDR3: CASSSRTGDSGTEAFF; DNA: TGTGCCAGCAGCTCTCGGACAGGGGATTCTGGCACTGAAGCTTTCTTT
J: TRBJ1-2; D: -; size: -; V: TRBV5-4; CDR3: CASREQGGYGYTF; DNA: TGTGCCAGCCGGGAACAGGGAGGGTATGGCTACACCTTC
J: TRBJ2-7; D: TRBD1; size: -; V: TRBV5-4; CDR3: CASSSGQGSPYEQYF; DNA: TGTGCCAGCAGTTCCGGACAGGGGTCCCCCTACGAGCAGTACTTC
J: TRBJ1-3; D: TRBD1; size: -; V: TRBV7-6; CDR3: CASSLGTGADSGNTIYF; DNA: TGTGCCAGCAGCCTCGGGACAGGGGCGGACTCTGGAAACACCATATATTTT
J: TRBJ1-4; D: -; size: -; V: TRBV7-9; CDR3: CASSLDGTTNEKLFF; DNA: TGTGCCAGCAGCTTAGATGGGACAACGAATGAAAAACTGTTTTTT
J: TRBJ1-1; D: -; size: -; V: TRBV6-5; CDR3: CASSYSGGVTEAFF; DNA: TGTGCCAGCAGTTACTCTGGGGGGGTAACTGAAGCTTTCTTT
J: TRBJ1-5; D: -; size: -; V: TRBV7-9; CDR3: CASSFQPPLQGAVQPQHF; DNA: TGTGCCAGCAGCTTCCAACCCCCACTACAGGGAGCGGTTCAGCCCCAGCATTTT
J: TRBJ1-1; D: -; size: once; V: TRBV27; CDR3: CASSLDSGAKTEAFF; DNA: TGTGCCAGCAGTTTGGATTCGGGAGCGAAGACTGAAGCTTTCTTT
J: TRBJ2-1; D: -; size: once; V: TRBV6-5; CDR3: CASSYSRVSSYNEQFF; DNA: TGTGCCAGCAGTTACTCCAGGGTCAGCTCCTACAATGAGCAGTTCTTC
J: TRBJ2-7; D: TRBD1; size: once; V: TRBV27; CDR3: CASTSLGTGVHEQYF; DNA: TGTGCCAGCACCTCCCTCGGGACAGGGGTCCACGAGCAGTACTTC
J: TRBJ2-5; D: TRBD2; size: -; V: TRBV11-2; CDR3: CASSLPEASGQETQYF; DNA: TGTGCCAGCAGCTTACCGGAGGCTAGCGGCCAAGAGACCCAGTACTTC
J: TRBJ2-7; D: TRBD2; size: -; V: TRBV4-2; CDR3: CASRPLGTSGSIDRNEQYF; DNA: TGTGCCAGCCGCCCCCTCGGGACTAGCGGGAGTATTGATCGGAACGAGCAGTACTTC
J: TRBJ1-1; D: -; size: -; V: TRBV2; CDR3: CASSEVRAESEAFF; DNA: TGTGCCAGCAGTGAAGTGCGGGCAGAGTCTGAAGCTTTCTTT
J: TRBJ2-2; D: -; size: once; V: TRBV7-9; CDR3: CASSLFLVTTGELFF; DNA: TGTGCCAGCAGTCTATTTTTGGTCACCACCGGGGAGCTGTTTTTT
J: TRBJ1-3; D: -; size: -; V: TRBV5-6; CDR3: CASSSEGPGIHTIYF; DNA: TGTGCCAGCAGCTCAGAGGGCCCGGGTATTCACACCATATATTTT
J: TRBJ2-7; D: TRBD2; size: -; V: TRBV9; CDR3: CASSVSPSGPYEQYF; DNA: TGTGCCAGCAGCGTAAGTCCTAGCGGGCCCTACGAGCAGTACTTC
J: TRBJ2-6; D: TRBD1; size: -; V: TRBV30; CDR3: CAWSRDRVKGGANVLTF; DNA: TGTGCCTGGAGTCGGGACAGGGTTAAAGGTGGGGCCAACGTCCTGACTTTC
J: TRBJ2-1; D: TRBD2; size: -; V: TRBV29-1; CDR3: CSARGASGRVLQGEQFF; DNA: TGCAGCGCACGAGGGGCTAGCGGGAGGGTTCTACAGGGTGAGCAGTTCTTC
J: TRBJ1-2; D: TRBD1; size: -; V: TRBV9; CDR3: CASSSRRQGGNYGYTF; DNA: TGTGCCAGCAGCTCCAGACGACAGGGGGGGAACTATGGCTACACCTTC
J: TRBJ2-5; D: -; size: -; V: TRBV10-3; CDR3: CAISVGGGETQYF; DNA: TGTGCCATCAGTGTGGGGGGTGGAGAGACCCAGTACTTC
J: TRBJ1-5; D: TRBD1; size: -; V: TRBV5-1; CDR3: CASSLGPGGYSNQPQHF; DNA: TGCGCCAGCAGCTTGGGTCCAGGGGGCTATAGCAATCAGCCCCAGCATTTT
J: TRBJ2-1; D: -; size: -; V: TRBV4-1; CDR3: CASSHTTGLASSNEQFF; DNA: TGCGCCAGCAGCCACACCACCGGGCTAGCTTCCTCCAATGAGCAGTTCTTC
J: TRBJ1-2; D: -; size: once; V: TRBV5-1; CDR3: CASSLGVASGYTF; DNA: TGCGCCAGCAGCTTGGGTGTTGCGTCTGGCTACACCTTC